The rows below give T cell receptor beta chains drawn from one sample of a study of technical replicates of blood from a handful of donors. Profiling relied on immunoSEQ multiplex PCR, and the TCRdb table lists in-frame clones only, not all of them. The sample has 100,000 or so clones, about 96% seen once; the top ten hold about 0.39%. The sequencing input was T cells isolated from PBMCs. These receptors all come from a human donor in good health. Each CDR3 is given with its conserved first and last residue. Only some rows state a clone size, as once, few, many or a class for expanded clones.

v_call	j_call	clone_size	cdr3_aa
TRBV19	TRBJ1-3	-	CATSGTAGNTIYF
TRBV10-2	TRBJ2-4	-	CASSEGLAEKYIQYF
TRBV28	TRBJ2-3	-	CASSLTITTDTQYF
TRBV29-1	TRBJ1-2	-	CSVATTGSYGYTF
TRBV6-5	TRBJ2-7	-	CASSYSLAGLAYEQYF
TRBV27	TRBJ1-1	-	CASSLSKSALGAFF
TRBV29-1	TRBJ2-1	-	CSVEDGGGAYNEQFF
TRBV6-5	TRBJ1-3	-	CASSSQGGSGNTIYF
TRBV19	TRBJ1-2	-	CASSREMYGYTF
TRBV5-5	TRBJ2-1	-	CASSLYGSEQFF
TRBV27	TRBJ1-1	-	CASSLWVQGAQSTEAFF
TRBV25-1	TRBJ2-7	-	CASSEYAGQYYEQYF
TRBV7-8	TRBJ2-7	once	CASSLSAGASYEQYF
TRBV29-1	TRBJ2-1	-	CSVEVGGSNNEQFF
TRBV19	TRBJ1-3	-	CASTATGSSGNTIYF
TRBV4-3	TRBJ2-7	-	CASSQEPATKTYEQYF
TRBV7-9	TRBJ2-3	-	CASSYRDSSTDTQYF
TRBV10-3	TRBJ1-2	-	CAIRDQDSAYGYTF
TRBV28	TRBJ1-4	-	CASGSGPTNEKLFF
TRBV11-2	TRBJ2-2	once	CASSQRDRGYNTGELFF
TRBV30	TRBJ1-3	-	CAWSPGNQGDGNTIYF
TRBV4-2	TRBJ2-5	-	CASSQDPTSGGQETQYF
TRBV21-1	TRBJ2-7	-	CASSIGHDPYEQYF
TRBV2	TRBJ2-7	-	CASVAAADEQYF
TRBV5-6	TRBJ2-7	-	CASSRTSGSYEQYF
TRBV10-3	TRBJ2-7	-	CAISEGTSGRFNEQYF
TRBV30	TRBJ1-4	few	CAWNFGGKLFF
TRBV19	TRBJ1-1	-	CASSIAFTDTEAFF
TRBV27	TRBJ1-1	-	CASSLREGTQAFF
TRBV4-1	TRBJ2-7	-	CASSQDDRTGDEQYF
TRBV5-1	TRBJ2-1	-	CASSLGSRNEQFF
TRBV4-1	TRBJ2-2	-	CASSLVENRGGYRAGELFF
TRBV18	TRBJ2-2	-	CASSPSLGPNTGELFF
TRBV19	TRBJ2-3	-	CASSIAGDDTDTQYF
TRBV7-8	TRBJ2-1	-	CASSLARYNEQFF
TRBV5-6	TRBJ2-5	-	CASSFATGTHQETQYF
TRBV5-1	TRBJ1-2	-	CASSFGNEDGYTF
TRBV10-2	TRBJ2-5	-	CASSEGRETQYF
TRBV19	TRBJ2-7	-	CASSIGTGAYEQYF
TRBV11-2	TRBJ1-2	-	CASSLQTGYGYTF
TRBV9	TRBJ2-2	-	CASSARQEVYTGELFF
TRBV4-3	TRBJ2-6	-	CASSQNRGTGANVLTF
TRBV23-1	TRBJ2-6	-	CASSQKHPGANVLTF
TRBV7-9	TRBJ2-7	-	CASTPTGSPYEQYF
TRBV29-1	TRBJ2-1	-	CSVVRGGVWDEQFF
TRBV25-1	TRBJ2-6	-	CASSFLSGANVLTF
TRBV5-6	TRBJ2-5	-	CASSLDYTETQYF
TRBV5-1	TRBJ1-1	-	CASSLDPTGGTEAFF
TRBV29-1	TRBJ1-2	-	CSVESDRDGYTF
TRBV5-1	TRBJ1-2	-	CASSFITGGDGYTF
TRBV18	TRBJ1-1	-	CASSPSTGSHYPTEAFF
TRBV9	TRBJ2-2	-	CASSPRHSGTGELFF
TRBV4-1	TRBJ2-1	-	CASSQDPGLAGANEQFF
TRBV28	TRBJ2-7	-	CASSVPNPKRQQYF
TRBV2	TRBJ2-2	-	CASIHWGDTGELFF
TRBV28	TRBJ2-1	-	CASSFLGAYNEQFF
TRBV19	TRBJ2-7	-	CASSIRSGTTSYEQYF
TRBV10-1	TRBJ2-1	-	CASSDLGRGLYDNEQFF
TRBV19	TRBJ1-1	-	CASSITSDTEAFF
TRBV15	TRBJ2-3	-	CATSKGAIDTQYF